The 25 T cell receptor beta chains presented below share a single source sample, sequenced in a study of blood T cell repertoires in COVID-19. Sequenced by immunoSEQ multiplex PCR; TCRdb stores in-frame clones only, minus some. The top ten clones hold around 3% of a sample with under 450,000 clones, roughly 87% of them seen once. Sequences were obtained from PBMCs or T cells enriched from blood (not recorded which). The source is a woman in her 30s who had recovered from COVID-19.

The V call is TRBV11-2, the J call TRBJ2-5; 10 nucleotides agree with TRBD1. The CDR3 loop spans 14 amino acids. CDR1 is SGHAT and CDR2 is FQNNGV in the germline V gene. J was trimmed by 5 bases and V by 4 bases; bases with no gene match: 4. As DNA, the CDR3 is TGTGCCAGCAGCTGGGACAGGGGAAAGGAGACCCAGTACTTC. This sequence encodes CASSWDRGKETQYF.

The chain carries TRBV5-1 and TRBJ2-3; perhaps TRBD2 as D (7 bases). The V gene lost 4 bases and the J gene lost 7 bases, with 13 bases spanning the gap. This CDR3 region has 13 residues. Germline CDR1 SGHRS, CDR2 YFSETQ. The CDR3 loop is CASSQRGGYTQYF. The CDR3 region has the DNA TGCGCCAGCAGCCAAAGGGGGGGCTATACGCAGTATTTT.

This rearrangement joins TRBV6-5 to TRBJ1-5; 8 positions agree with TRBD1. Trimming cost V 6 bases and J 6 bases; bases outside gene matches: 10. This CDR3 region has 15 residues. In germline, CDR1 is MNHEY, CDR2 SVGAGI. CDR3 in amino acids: CASRTTGAGGQPQHF. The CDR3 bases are TGTGCCAGCAGAACGACAGGGGCTGGGGGTCAGCCCCAGCATTTT.

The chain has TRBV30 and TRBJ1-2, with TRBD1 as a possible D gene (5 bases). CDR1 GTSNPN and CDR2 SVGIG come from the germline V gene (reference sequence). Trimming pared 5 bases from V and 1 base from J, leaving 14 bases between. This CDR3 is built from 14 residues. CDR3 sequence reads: CAWFLGPINYGYTF. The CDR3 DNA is TGTGCCTGGTTTCTGGGGCCAATTAACTATGGCTACACCTTC.

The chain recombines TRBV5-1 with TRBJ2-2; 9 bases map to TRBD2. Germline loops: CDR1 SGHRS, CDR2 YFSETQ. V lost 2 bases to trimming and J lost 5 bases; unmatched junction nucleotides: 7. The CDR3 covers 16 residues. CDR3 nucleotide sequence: TGCGCCAGCAGCTTATTAGCGGGAGTGGGAACCGGGGAGCTGTTTTTT. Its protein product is CASSLLAGVGTGELFF. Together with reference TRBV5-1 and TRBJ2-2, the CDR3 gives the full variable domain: KAGVTQTPRYLIKTRGQQVTLSCSPISGHRSVSWYQQTPGQGLQFLFEYFSETQRNKGNFPGRFSGRQFSNSRSEMNVSTLELGDSALYLCASSLLAGVGTGELFFGEGSRLTVL.

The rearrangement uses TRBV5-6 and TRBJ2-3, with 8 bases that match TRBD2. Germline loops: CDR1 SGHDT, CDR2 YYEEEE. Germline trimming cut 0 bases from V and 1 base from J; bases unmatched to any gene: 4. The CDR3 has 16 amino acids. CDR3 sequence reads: CASSLVAGGRTDTQYF. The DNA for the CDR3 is TGTGCCAGCAGCTTGGTGGCGGGAGGACGCACAGATACGCAGTATTTT.

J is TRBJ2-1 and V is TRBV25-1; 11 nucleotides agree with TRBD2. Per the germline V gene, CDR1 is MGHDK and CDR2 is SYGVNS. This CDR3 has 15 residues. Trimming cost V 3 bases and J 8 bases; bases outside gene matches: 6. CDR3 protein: CASSDDLAGGHEQFF. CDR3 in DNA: TGTGCCAGCAGTGACGACCTAGCGGGGGGCCATGAGCAGTTCTTC. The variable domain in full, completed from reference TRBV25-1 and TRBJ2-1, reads EADIYQTPRYLVIGTGKKITLECSQTMGHDKMYWYQQDPGMELHLIHYSYGVNSTEKGDLSSESTVSRIRTEHFPLTLESARPSHTSQYLCASSDDLAGGHEQFFGPGTRLTVL.

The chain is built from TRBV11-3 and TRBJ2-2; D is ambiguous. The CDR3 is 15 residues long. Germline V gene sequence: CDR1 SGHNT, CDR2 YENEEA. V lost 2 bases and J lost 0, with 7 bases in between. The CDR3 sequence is CASSLTGTNTGELFF. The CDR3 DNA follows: TGTGCCAGCAGCTTAACTGGTACGAACACCGGGGAGCTGTTTTTT.

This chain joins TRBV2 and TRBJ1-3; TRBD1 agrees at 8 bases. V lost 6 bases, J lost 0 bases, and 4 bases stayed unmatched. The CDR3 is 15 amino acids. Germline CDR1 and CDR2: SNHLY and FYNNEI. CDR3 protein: CASSRQGPSGNTIYF. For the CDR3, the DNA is TGTGCCAGCAGCCGACAGGGGCCCTCTGGAAACACCATATATTTT.

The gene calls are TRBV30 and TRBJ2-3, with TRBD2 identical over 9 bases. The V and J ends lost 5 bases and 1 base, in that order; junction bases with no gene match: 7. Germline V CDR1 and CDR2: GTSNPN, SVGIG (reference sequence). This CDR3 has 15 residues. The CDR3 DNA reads TGTGCCTGGTCAATCGCGGGAGGGGGCACAGATACGCAGTATTTT. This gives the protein CAWSIAGGGTDTQYF.

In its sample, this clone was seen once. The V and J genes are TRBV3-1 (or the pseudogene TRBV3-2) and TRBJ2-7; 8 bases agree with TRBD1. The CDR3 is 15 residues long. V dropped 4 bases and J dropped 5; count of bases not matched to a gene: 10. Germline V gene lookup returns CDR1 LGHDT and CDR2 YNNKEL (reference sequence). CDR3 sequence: CASSPAWRTGHEQYF. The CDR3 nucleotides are TGTGCCAGCAGCCCCGCCTGGAGGACAGGGCACGAGCAGTACTTC.

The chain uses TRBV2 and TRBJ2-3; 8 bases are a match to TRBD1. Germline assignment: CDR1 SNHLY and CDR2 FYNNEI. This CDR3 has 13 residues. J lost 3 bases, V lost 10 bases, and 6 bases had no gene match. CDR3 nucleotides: TGTGCCACCAGGACAGGGATGACAGATACGCAGTATTTT. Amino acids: CATRTGMTDTQYF.

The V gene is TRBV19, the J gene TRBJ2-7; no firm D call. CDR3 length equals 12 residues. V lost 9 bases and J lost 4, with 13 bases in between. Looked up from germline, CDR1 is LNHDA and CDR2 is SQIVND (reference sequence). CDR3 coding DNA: TGTGCCAGCCACAACCCGGGTTACGAGCAGTACTTC. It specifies CASHNPGYEQYF. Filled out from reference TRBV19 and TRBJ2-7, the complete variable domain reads DGGITQSPKYLFRKEGQNVTLSCEQNLNHDAMYWYRQDPGQGLRLIYYSQIVNDFQKGDIAEGYSVSREKKESFPLTVTSAQKNPTAFYLCASHNPGYEQYFGPGTRLTVT.

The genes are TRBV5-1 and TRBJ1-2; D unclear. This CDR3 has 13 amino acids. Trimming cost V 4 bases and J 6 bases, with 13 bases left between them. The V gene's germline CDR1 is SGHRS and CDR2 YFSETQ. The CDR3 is CASSVQAAHGYTF. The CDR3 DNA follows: TGCGCCAGCAGCGTCCAGGCAGCCCATGGCTACACCTTC. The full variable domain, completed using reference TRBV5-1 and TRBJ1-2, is KAGVTQTPRYLIKTRGQQVTLSCSPISGHRSVSWYQQTPGQGLQFLFEYFSETQRNKGNFPGRFSGRQFSNSRSEMNVSTLELGDSALYLCASSVQAAHGYTFGSGTRLTVV.

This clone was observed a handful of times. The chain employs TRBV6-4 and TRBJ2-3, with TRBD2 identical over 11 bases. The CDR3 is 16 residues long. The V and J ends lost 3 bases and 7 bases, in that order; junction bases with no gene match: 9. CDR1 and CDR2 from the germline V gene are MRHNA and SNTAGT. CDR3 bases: TGTGCCAGCAGTGAAAGTCCTAGCGGGAGGACCTATACGCAGTATTTT. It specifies CASSESPSGRTYTQYF.

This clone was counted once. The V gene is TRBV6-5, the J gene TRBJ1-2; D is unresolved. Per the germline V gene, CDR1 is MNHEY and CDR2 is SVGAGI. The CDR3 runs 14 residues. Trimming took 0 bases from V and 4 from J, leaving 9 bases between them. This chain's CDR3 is CASSYSIGVYGYTF. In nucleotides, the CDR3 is TGTGCCAGCAGTTACTCGATCGGGGTCTATGGCTACACCTTC.

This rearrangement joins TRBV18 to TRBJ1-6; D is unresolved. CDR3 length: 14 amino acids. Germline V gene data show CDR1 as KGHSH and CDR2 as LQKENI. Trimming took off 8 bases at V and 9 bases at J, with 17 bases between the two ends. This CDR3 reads CASHVGNSGSPLHF. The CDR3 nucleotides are TGTGCCAGCCACGTAGGAAATTCAGGTTCACCCCTCCACTTT.

CDR3 sequence reads: CASSSLTSSYNEQFF. The CDR3 DNA is TGTGCCAGCAGCTCCTTAACGAGCTCCTACAATGAGCAGTTCTTC. The chain is built from TRBV13 and TRBJ2-1; the D is unclear. The germline V gene has CDR1 PRHDT and CDR2 FYEKMQ (reference sequence). V lost 4 bases, J lost 0 bases, and 10 bases lay in between. The CDR3 runs 15 residues.

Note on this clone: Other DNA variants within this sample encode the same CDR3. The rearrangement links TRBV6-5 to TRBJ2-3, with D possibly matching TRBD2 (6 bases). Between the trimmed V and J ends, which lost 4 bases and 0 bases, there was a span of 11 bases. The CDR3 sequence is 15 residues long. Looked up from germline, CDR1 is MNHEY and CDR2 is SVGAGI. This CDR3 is CASSSRGISTDTQYF. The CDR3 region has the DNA TGTGCCAGCAGTTCCCGGGGGATAAGCACAGATACGCAGTATTTT.

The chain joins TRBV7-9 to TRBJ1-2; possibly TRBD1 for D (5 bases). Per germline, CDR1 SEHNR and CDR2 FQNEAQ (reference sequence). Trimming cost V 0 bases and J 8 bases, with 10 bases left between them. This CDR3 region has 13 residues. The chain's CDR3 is CASSLAGADGYTF. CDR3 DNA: TGTGCCAGCAGCTTAGCAGGGGCCGACGGCTACACCTTC.

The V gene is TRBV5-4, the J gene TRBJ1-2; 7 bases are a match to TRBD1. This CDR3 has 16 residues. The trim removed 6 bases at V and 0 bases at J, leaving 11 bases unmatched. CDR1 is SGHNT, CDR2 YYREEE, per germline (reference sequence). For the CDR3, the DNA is TGTGCCAGCATCGTACAGGGGACGTCGTCTAACTATGGCTACACCTTC. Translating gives CASIVQGTSSNYGYTF.

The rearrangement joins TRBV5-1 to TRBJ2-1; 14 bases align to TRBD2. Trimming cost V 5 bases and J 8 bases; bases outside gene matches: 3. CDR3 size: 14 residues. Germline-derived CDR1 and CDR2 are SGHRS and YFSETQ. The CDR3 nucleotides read TGCGCCAGCAGTACGGGACTAGCGGGAGATGAGCAGTTCTTC. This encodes CASSTGLAGDEQFF. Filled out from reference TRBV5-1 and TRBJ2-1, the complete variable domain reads KAGVTQTPRYLIKTRGQQVTLSCSPISGHRSVSWYQQTPGQGLQFLFEYFSETQRNKGNFPGRFSGRQFSNSRSEMNVSTLELGDSALYLCASSTGLAGDEQFFGPGTRLTVL.

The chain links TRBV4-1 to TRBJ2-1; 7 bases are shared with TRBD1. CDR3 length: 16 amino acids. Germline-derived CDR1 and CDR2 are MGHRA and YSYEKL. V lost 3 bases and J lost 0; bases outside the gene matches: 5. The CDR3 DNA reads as TGCGCCAGCAGCCAGCCCGGGACAGTCTCCTACAATGAGCAGTTCTTC. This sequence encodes CASSQPGTVSYNEQFF.

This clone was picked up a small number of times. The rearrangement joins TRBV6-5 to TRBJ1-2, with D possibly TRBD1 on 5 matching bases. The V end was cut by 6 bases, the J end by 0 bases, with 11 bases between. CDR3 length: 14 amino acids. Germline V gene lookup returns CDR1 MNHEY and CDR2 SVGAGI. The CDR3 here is CASSNRYTNYGYTF. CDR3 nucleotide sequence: TGTGCCAGCAGCAACAGGTATACTAACTATGGCTACACCTTC.

The CDR3 bases are TGTGCCAGCAGTGATTGGGCCGTTCCGAACACCGGGGAGCTGTTTTTT. Encoded protein: CASSDWAVPNTGELFF. The rearrangement links TRBV2 to TRBJ2-2; no definite D call. The CDR3 has 16 amino acids. Germline V gene data show CDR1 as SNHLY and CDR2 as FYNNEI. Trimming left V 3 bases short and J 0 bases short, with 11 bases between.